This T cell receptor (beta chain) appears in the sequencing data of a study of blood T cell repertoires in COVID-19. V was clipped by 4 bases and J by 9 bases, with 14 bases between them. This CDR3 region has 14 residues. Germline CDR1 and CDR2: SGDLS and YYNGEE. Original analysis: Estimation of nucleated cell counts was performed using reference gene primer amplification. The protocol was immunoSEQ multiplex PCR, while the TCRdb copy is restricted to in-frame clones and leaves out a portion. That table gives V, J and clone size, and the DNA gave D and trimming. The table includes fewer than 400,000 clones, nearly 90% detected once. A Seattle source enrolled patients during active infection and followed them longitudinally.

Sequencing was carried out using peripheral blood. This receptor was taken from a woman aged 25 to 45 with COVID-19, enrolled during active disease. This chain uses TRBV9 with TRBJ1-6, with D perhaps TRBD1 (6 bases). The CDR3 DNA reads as TGTGCCAGCAGCCCAAGGGGGAGCCCTTCACCCCTCCACTTT. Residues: CASSPRGSPSPLHF.